This entry lists 24 T cell receptor beta chains sequenced from one sample in a study of T-cell memory formation after mild COVID-19. TCRdb called the 5' RACE reads again in MiXCR, with one record for every CDR3 protein. The profile covers hundreds of thousands of distinct CDR3 sequences, with around a sixth appearing a single time and around 7.8% taken by the ten largest. The sample was PBMCs or a T cell subset sorted from them (not recorded which). The receptors were gathered from an adult woman who had mild COVID-19 (a few samples of this study predate the infection). Cell type and time point are not known.

V usage is TRBV12-3 or TRBV12-4 and J usage is TRBJ2-5; a weak D match, TRBD1 (6 bases). V was shortened by 3 bases and J by 6 bases, with 14 bases between the two germline ends. This CDR3 has 14 amino acids. This CDR3 reads CASSLGHPGQTQYF. The CDR3, as DNA: TGTGCCAGCAGTTTGGGACACCCTGGACAGACCCAGTACTTC.

This clonotype turned up a few times. The chain has TRBV19 and TRBJ2-2, with TRBD2 matching over 8 bases. Germline lookup yields CDR1 LNHDA and CDR2 SQIVND (reference sequence). V shed 9 bases and J 3 bases; nucleotides not matched to a gene: 3. The CDR3 has 13 amino acids. The DNA for the CDR3 is TGTGCCAGCCAGCGGGAGTACACCGGGGAGCTGTTTTTT. Translated: CASQREYTGELFF.

V usage is TRBV5-8 and J usage is TRBJ1-4; no clear D. Germline-derived CDR1 and CDR2 are SGHTS and YDEGEE. The CDR3 length is 16 residues. Trimming left V 0 bases short and J 4 bases short, with 13 bases between. The CDR3 is CASSLVIGGRNEKLFF. In nucleotides, the CDR3 is TGTGCCAGCAGCTTGGTTATCGGCGGACGTAATGAAAAACTGTTTTTT.

This clonotype has just a few counts. The rearrangement uses TRBV2 and TRBJ2-5, with D perhaps matching TRBD1 (5 bases). The CDR3 runs to 13 residues. The germline V and J ends were trimmed by 7 bases and 4 bases, with 13 bases remaining between them. Germline CDR1 reads SNHLY; CDR2 reads FYNNEI. The CDR3 here is CASNQGRGETQYF. CDR3 nucleotides: TGTGCCAGCAACCAGGGTAGAGGAGAGACCCAGTACTTC. Based on the CDR3 plus reference TRBV2 and TRBJ2-5, the full variable domain is EPEVTQTPSHQVTQMGQEVILRCVPISNHLYFYWYRQILGQKVEFLVSFYNNEISEKSEIFDDQFSVERPDGSNFTLKIRSTKLEDSAMYFCASNQGRGETQYFGPGTRLLVL.

The genes are TRBV7-9 and TRBJ2-1; D is perhaps TRBD1 or TRBD2 (6 bases each). The length of the CDR3 is 19 residues. Trimming removed 5 bases from V and 2 bases from J, with 25 bases in between. Germline V gives CDR1 SEHNR, CDR2 FQNEAQ (reference sequence). The CDR3 spells CASSLLGGSRSSTYNEQFF. CDR3 DNA sequence: TGTGCCAGCAGCCTTTTAGGGGGGTCGAGGTCAAGCACCTACAATGAGCAGTTCTTC.

This clonotype was counted a few times. The chain employs TRBV7-9 and TRBJ1-1; D might be TRBD1 (6 bases). V was clipped by 5 bases and J by 1 base, with 11 bases between them. The germline V gene has CDR1 SEHNR and CDR2 FQNEAQ (reference sequence). The CDR3 length is 14 residues. The CDR3 nucleotides are TGTGCCAGCAGCCTTCACAGGGAGAACACTGAAGCTTTCTTT. Its translation: CASSLHRENTEAFF.

The genes are TRBV6-1 and TRBJ2-4; D may match TRBD1 or TRBD2 (6 bases each). This CDR3 contains 14 residues. CDR1 MNHNS and CDR2 SASEGT come from the germline V gene. The V and J ends lost 8 bases and 1 base respectively, with 12 bases between them. CDR3 nucleotides: TGTGCCAGCCGCGAAGGGGGGGCCAAAAACATTCAGTACTTC. Translation: CASREGGAKNIQYF.

The rearrangement uses TRBV7-2 and TRBJ2-3, with 10 bases identical to TRBD2. Germline V lookup: CDR1 SGHTA, CDR2 FQGNSA. This CDR3 has 17 residues. V was clipped by 1 base and J by 1 base; unmatched bases: 5. CDR3 sequence: CASSLGRAGGGTDTQYF. The CDR3 nucleotides are TGTGCCAGCAGCTTAGGCCGAGCGGGAGGGGGCACAGATACGCAGTATTTT.

A few counts support this clonotype. The gene calls are TRBV7-9 and TRBJ1-3; TRBD1 matches at 7 bases. The CDR3 consists of 16 residues. CDR1 and CDR2 from the germline V gene are SEHNR and FQNEAQ (reference sequence). V shed 5 bases, J shed 0 bases, and the junction held 7 bases outside the gene matches. CDR3: CASSQTGFGSGNTIYF. In DNA, the CDR3 is TGTGCCAGCAGCCAGACAGGGTTCGGCTCTGGAAACACCATATATTTT.

Concerning this clonotype: This may be a read error, as it is one base from a much larger clone. The V and J genes are TRBV9 and TRBJ2-7; 7 bases map to TRBD2. CDR3 length: 15 residues. With V trimmed by 0 bases and J by 3 bases, 6 bases remained unmatched. CDR1 and CDR2 from the germline V gene are SGDLS and YYNGEE. CDR3 residues: CASSVGGTIDYEQYF. The CDR3, as DNA: TGTGCCAGCAGCGTAGGGGGGACTATCGACTACGAGCAGTACTTC.

V and J are TRBV20-1 and TRBJ1-1; possibly TRBD1 for D (5 bases). The V and J ends lost 4 bases and 1 base respectively, with 7 bases between them. Per germline, CDR1 DFQATT and CDR2 SNEGSKA (reference sequence). CDR3 length: 12 amino acids. The CDR3 DNA reads TGCAGTGCTAAAGGACAGAACACTGAAGCTTTCTTT. It is translated as CSAKGQNTEAFF.

This clonotype came up a few times. The V and J genes are TRBV6-2 or TRBV6-3 and TRBJ1-1; 9 bases are shared with TRBD1. The CDR3 runs 14 residues. Germline loops: CDR1 MNHEY, CDR2 SVGEGT. V lost 5 bases, J lost 11 bases, and 12 bases stayed unmatched. The CDR3 protein is CASSDQGTGKVAFF. DNA for the CDR3: TGTGCCAGCAGTGACCAAGGGACAGGGAAAGTGGCTTTCTTT.

This clonotype was counted between two and nine times. A read error may account for a junction end that differs from germline. The genes are TRBV15 and TRBJ2-5, with D possibly being TRBD1 or TRBD2 (5 bases each). The germline V gene has CDR1 LNHNV and CDR2 YYDKDF (reference sequence). This CDR3 is 13 amino acids long. The CDR3 sequence: CATRRGVQETQYF. The CDR3 bases are TGTGCCACCAGGAGAGGGGTCCAAGAGACCCAGTACTTC.

V and J are TRBV12-3 or TRBV12-4 and TRBJ1-2; D unresolved. V lost 1 base, J lost 0 bases, and 9 bases lay in between. The CDR3 contains 15 residues. Here the CDR3 reads CASSLDGTTNYGYTF. CDR3 bases: TGTGCCAGCAGTTTAGACGGAACCACTAACTATGGCTACACCTTC.

This clonotype has a handful of counts. The J gene is TRBJ2-3, the V gene TRBV7-9; the D is unclear. The CDR3 length is 13 residues. Per the germline V gene, CDR1 is SEHNR and CDR2 is FQNEAQ (reference sequence). Trimming cost V 5 bases and J 3 bases, with 9 bases left between them. CDR3: CASSRLDTDTQYF. The CDR3 DNA is TGTGCCAGCAGCCGCCTCGATACAGATACGCAGTATTTT. The variable domain in full, with the rest retrieved from reference TRBV7-9 and TRBJ2-3, is DTGVSQNPRHKITKRGQNVTFRCDPISEHNRLYWYRQTLGQGPEFLTYFQNEAQLEKSRLLSDRFSAERPKGSFSTLEIQRTEQGDSAMYLCASSRLDTDTQYFGPGTRLTVL.

The CDR3 region is CASSSRQGTGELFF. CDR3 coding DNA: TGTGCCAGCAGTTCCCGACAGGGGACCGGGGAGCTGTTTTTT. The V call is TRBV12-3 or TRBV12-4, the J call TRBJ2-2, with 8 bases that match TRBD1. This CDR3 comprises 14 residues. Trimming at V came to 4 bases and at J to 5 bases, leaving 3 bases not matched to a gene.

The genes are TRBV19 and TRBJ2-1; TRBD2 agrees at 9 bases. V shed 9 bases and J 10 bases; nucleotides not matched to a gene: 10. From germline, CDR1 is LNHDA and CDR2 SQIVND (reference sequence). The CDR3 consists of 13 residues. As DNA, the CDR3 is TGTGCCAGCTCTAGCGGGAAGGGCAGGGAGCAGTTCTTC. It codes for CASSSGKGREQFF. Full variable domain (rest looked up from reference TRBV19 and TRBJ2-1): DGGITQSPKYLFRKEGQNVTLSCEQNLNHDAMYWYRQDPGQGLRLIYYSQIVNDFQKGDIAEGYSVSREKKESFPLTVTSAQKNPTAFYLCASSSGKGREQFFGPGTRLTVL.

This clonotype was picked up many times. The rearrangement joins TRBV20-1 to TRBJ1-4, with TRBD1 identical over 11 bases. This CDR3 region has 15 residues. Germline loops: CDR1 DFQATT, CDR2 SNEGSKA (reference sequence). J was trimmed by 7 bases and V by 0 bases; bases with no gene match: 4. The CDR3 is CSARDRTGGREKLFF. The DNA of the CDR3 is TGCAGTGCTAGAGATCGGACAGGGGGCCGTGAAAAACTGTTTTTT.

The chain couples TRBV20-1 to TRBJ2-7; D ambiguous. The germline V gene has CDR1 DFQATT and CDR2 SNEGSKA (reference sequence). This CDR3 region has 12 residues. Trimming cost V 6 bases and J 2 bases, with 11 bases left between them. The CDR3 DNA is TGCAGTGCCACCCCGGATACCTACGAGCAGTACTTC. Translation gives CSATPDTYEQYF.

This clonotype was detected only a few times. The chain recombines TRBV15 with TRBJ2-1, with a tentative D call TRBD2 (6 bases). CDR3 length equals 15 residues. Trimming shortened V by 5 bases and J by 3 bases, and 14 bases separated the two germline ends. CDR1 and CDR2 from the germline V gene are LNHNV and YYDKDF (reference sequence). CDR3 protein: CATSLWRDLYNEQFF. The CDR3 nucleotides read TGTGCCACCAGCCTTTGGCGGGACCTCTACAATGAGCAGTTCTTC.

This clonotype was picked up a small number of times. The chain is built from TRBV6-2 or TRBV6-3 and TRBJ2-1; 7 bases align to TRBD2. Looked up from germline, CDR1 is MNHEY and CDR2 is SVGEGT. CDR3 length: 14 amino acids. With 8 bases clipped from V and 0 bases from J, the junction kept 4 bases outside the gene matches. Here the CDR3 reads CASGRGSSYNEQFF. CDR3 sequence (DNA): TGTGCCAGCGGGAGGGGAAGCTCCTACAATGAGCAGTTCTTC.

The sample holds a few counts of this clonotype. At one end the junction does not follow the germline gene, possibly because of a read error. The chain links TRBV20-1 to TRBJ2-3; 7 bases line up with TRBD2. Germline loops: CDR1 DFQATT, CDR2 SNEGSKA (reference sequence). This CDR3 is built from 14 residues. CDR3: CSARGRGNTDTQYF. In DNA form, the CDR3 reads TGCAGTGCGAGAGGGCGGGGGAACACAGATACGCAGTATTTT.

This clonotype was seen more than once but under ten times. This chain links TRBV27 with TRBJ2-3, with 9 bases fitting TRBD2. The CDR3 contains 18 residues. Germline-derived CDR1 and CDR2 are MNHEY and SMNVEV (reference sequence). V gave up 0 bases and J gave up 2 bases; unmatched junction bases: 9. The CDR3 sequence: CASSLSPSAGGTTDTQYF. CDR3 coding DNA: TGTGCCAGCAGTTTATCCCCCTCCGCGGGAGGGACCACAGATACGCAGTATTTT.

The J gene is TRBJ1-5, the V gene TRBV12-3 or TRBV12-4; 7 positions agree with TRBD1. J was trimmed by 2 bases and V by 5 bases; bases with no gene match: 9. The length of the CDR3 is 16 residues. CDR3 sequence: CASSNSRGGGNQPQHF. As DNA, the CDR3 is TGTGCCAGCAGTAATTCCAGGGGGGGAGGCAATCAGCCCCAGCATTTT.